A single sample is the source of the 22 T cell receptor beta chains below, sequenced in a study of blood T cell repertoires in COVID-19. Libraries were prepared by immunoSEQ multiplex PCR; TCRdb keeps only in-frame clonotypes and omits some of them. This sample carries 250,000 to 300,000 clones, roughly 79% of them seen once, and the ten largest clones take around 3%. Material for sequencing was peripheral blood. Every receptor here comes from a woman aged 60-75 years with active or convalescent COVID-19.

This clone appeared many times. The sample carries other DNA sequences with the same CDR3. The V and J genes are TRBV5-1 and TRBJ1-3, with D unclear. CDR1 is SGHRS and CDR2 is YFSETQ in the germline V gene. CDR3 size: 15 residues. V was pared by 4 bases and J by 0 bases, with 11 bases between. The CDR3 nucleotides read TGCGCCAGCAGCCTAGGGAGGGCCTCTGGAAACACCATATATTTT. It translates to CASSLGRASGNTIYF.

This clone showed up just a few times. The CDR3 here is CASSEGSEKLFF. CDR3 bases: TGTGCCAGCTCAGAGGGTAGCGAAAAACTGTTTTTT. The rearrangement links TRBV18 to TRBJ1-4; D gene unclear. CDR1 is KGHSH and CDR2 is LQKENI in the germline V gene. Deletions cut 5 bases from V and 8 bases from J, with 9 bases between. The CDR3 has 12 residues.

The gene calls are TRBV6-5 and TRBJ2-5; a possible D gene is TRBD2 (7 bases). The V end was cut by 6 bases, the J end by 5 bases, with 19 bases between. This CDR3 comprises 15 residues. The germline V gene encodes CDR1 MNHEY and CDR2 SVGAGI. CDR3 loop: CASSPNGGGGETQYF. The CDR3 DNA sequence: TGTGCCAGCAGCCCGAATGGGGGGGGCGGGGAGACCCAGTACTTC.

In nucleotides, the CDR3 is TGTGCCAGCAGCCTACAGGGGGCGCTAACTAATGAAAAACTGTTTTTT. Amino acid sequence: CASSLQGALTNEKLFF. The J gene is TRBJ1-4, the V gene TRBV4-2; 9 nucleotides align to TRBD1. The germline CDR1 and CDR2 sequences are LGHNA and YNFKEQ. The V segment lost 4 bases and the J segment 1 base; nucleotides outside the gene matches: 4. The CDR3 contains 16 residues.

J is TRBJ2-7 and V is TRBV11-2; maybe TRBD2 (5 bases). This CDR3 region has 16 residues. The V gene lost 3 bases and the J gene lost 0 bases, with 15 bases spanning the gap. CDR1 is SGHAT and CDR2 is FQNNGV in the germline V gene. Here the CDR3 reads CASSFRADGLSYEQYF. CDR3 nucleotides: TGTGCCAGCAGCTTTAGAGCGGACGGACTCTCCTACGAGCAGTACTTC.

The gene calls are TRBV5-1 and TRBJ2-1; 13 bases align to TRBD2. The CDR3 has 17 amino acids. V gave up 2 bases and J gave up 6 bases; unmatched junction bases: 8. The germline V gene encodes CDR1 SGHRS and CDR2 YFSETQ. CDR3 in amino acids: CASSFRAGLAGINEQFF. The CDR3 coding sequence is TGCGCCAGCAGCTTCCGAGCGGGACTAGCGGGGATCAATGAGCAGTTCTTC.

This rearrangement joins TRBV11-2 to TRBJ1-4; D unclear. Trimming removed 3 bases at V and 0 bases at J, with 17 bases between. The CDR3 runs 18 residues. Germline V gene sequence: CDR1 SGHAT, CDR2 FQNNGV. The CDR3 bases are TGTGCCAGCAGCTTGGTGCCCCAGGCTGATGCAACTAATGAAAAACTGTTTTTT. It translates to CASSLVPQADATNEKLFF. Drawing the rest from reference TRBV11-2 and TRBJ1-4, the complete variable domain is EAGVAQSPRYKIIEKRQSVAFWCNPISGHATLYWYQQILGQGPKLLIQFQNNGVVDDSQLPKDRFSAERLKGVDSTLKIQPAKLEDSAVYLCASSLVPQADATNEKLFFGSGTQLSVL.

V gene TRBV7-2 combines with J gene TRBJ1-1; TRBD1 might be the D (6 bases). CDR3 length: 13 residues. Trimming took 1 base from V and 9 from J, leaving 12 bases between them. Germline lookup yields CDR1 SGHTA and CDR2 FQGNSA. This chain's CDR3 is CASSLEQGIKAFF. In DNA, the CDR3 is TGTGCCAGCAGCTTAGAACAGGGAATTAAAGCTTTCTTT.

The rearrangement joins TRBV15 to TRBJ1-5; 7 bases agree with TRBD1. The V and J ends lost 1 base and 2 bases, in that order; junction bases with no gene match: 2. Germline CDR1 and CDR2: LNHNV and YYDKDF (reference sequence). The CDR3 has 15 residues. The DNA for the CDR3 is TGTGCCACCAGCAGAGGACAGGGACGCAATCAGCCCCAGCATTTT. It translates to CATSRGQGRNQPQHF.

V usage is TRBV27 and J usage is TRBJ1-4; 7 bases map to TRBD1. The J segment lost 7 bases and the V segment lost 8 bases, leaving 7 bases of the junction unmatched. The germline V gene encodes CDR1 MNHEY and CDR2 SMNVEV (reference sequence). This CDR3 is 13 amino acids long. The CDR3 region has the DNA TGTGCCAGCGGGGCAGGGGGAAGTGAAAAACTGTTTTTT. Translating gives CASGAGGSEKLFF.

The V call is TRBV6-5, the J call TRBJ2-7, with 11 bases that match TRBD1. The CDR3 totals 16 residues. Per germline, CDR1 MNHEY and CDR2 SVGAGI. Trimming cost V 0 bases and J 2 bases; bases outside gene matches: 3. The CDR3 protein is CASSYSGTGGPYEQYF. The CDR3 DNA follows: TGTGCCAGCAGTTACTCGGGGACAGGGGGGCCCTACGAGCAGTACTTC.

The chain is built from TRBV25-1 and TRBJ2-6; D is uncertain. This CDR3 has 14 amino acids. V was shortened by 6 bases and J by 1 base, with 7 bases between the two germline ends. The germline gives CDR1 MGHDK, CDR2 SYGVNS. The chain's CDR3 is CASSRGSGANVLTF. Written as DNA, the CDR3 is TGTGCCAGCAGCCGAGGATCTGGGGCCAACGTCCTGACTTTC.

This clone has just one count. V usage is TRBV5-1 and J usage is TRBJ1-2, with D maybe TRBD1 (5 bases). V lost 7 bases, J lost 1 base, and 8 bases lay in between. The length of the CDR3 is 12 residues. Germline CDR1 reads SGHRS; CDR2 reads YFSETQ. In DNA form, the CDR3 reads TGCGCCAGCGGAGACAGTAACTATGGCTACACCTTC. This translates into CASGDSNYGYTF.

The chain carries TRBV3-1 (or the pseudogene TRBV3-2) and TRBJ2-1; 8 nucleotides match TRBD2. Germline V gives CDR1 LGHDT, CDR2 YNNKEL (reference sequence). Trimming took 1 base from V and 9 from J; bases not matched to a gene: 11. This CDR3 region has 16 residues. CDR3 sequence (DNA): TGTGCCAGCAGCCAAGCCCGGGGGGGGTTGGGAGGTGAGCAGTTCTTC. Translated, it gives CASSQARGGLGGEQFF.

The chain is built from TRBV30 and TRBJ1-1; possibly TRBD1 for D (6 bases). V was clipped by 7 bases and J by 4 bases, with 16 bases between them. The germline gives CDR1 GTSNPN, CDR2 SVGIG (reference sequence). This CDR3 has 13 amino acids. The CDR3 spells CAYSGTPFTEAFF. The CDR3 DNA reads TGTGCCTATTCCGGGACACCGTTCACTGAAGCTTTCTTT.

This clone was observed a handful of times. This chain joins TRBV7-8 and TRBJ2-5; TRBD2 matches at 14 bases. The CDR3 consists of 17 residues. V gave up 2 bases and J gave up 5 bases; unmatched junction bases: 7. Germline V CDR1 and CDR2: SGHVS, FQNEAQ. CDR3 loop: CASSLPGTSGGGETQYF. Written as DNA, the CDR3 is TGTGCCAGCAGCTTACCCGGGACTAGCGGGGGAGGTGAGACCCAGTACTTC.

This rearrangement joins TRBV9 to TRBJ1-2; D is perhaps TRBD1 (6 bases). V lost 0 bases to trimming and J lost 2 bases, with 14 bases between them. Germline V gene lookup returns CDR1 SGDLS and CDR2 YYNGEE. The CDR3 loop spans 16 amino acids. The CDR3 nucleotides are TGTGCCAGCAGCGTAGAGCCCCACGGACAGAACTATGGCTACACCTTC. This gives the protein CASSVEPHGQNYGYTF.

The chain carries TRBV2 and TRBJ2-2, with D unresolved. The CDR3 has 15 amino acids. Per the germline V gene, CDR1 is SNHLY and CDR2 is FYNNEI. The V gene lost 8 bases and the J gene lost 3 bases, with 16 bases spanning the gap. The CDR3 sequence is CASLRRQAHTGELFF. CDR3 DNA: TGTGCCAGCCTGCGTCGTCAGGCCCACACCGGGGAGCTGTTTTTT.

The CDR3 coding sequence is TGTGCCAGCAGTTCCGACACTGAAGCTTTCTTT. This encodes CASSSDTEAFF. The chain is built from TRBV6-5 and TRBJ1-1; D gene unclear. V lost 4 bases and J lost 3, with 3 bases in between. The germline V gene has CDR1 MNHEY and CDR2 SVGAGI. The length of the CDR3 is 11 residues.

This chain connects TRBV5-6 to TRBJ2-2, with 7 bases identical to TRBD2. CDR3 size: 16 residues. The germline V gene has CDR1 SGHDT and CDR2 YYEEEE. V was pared by 4 bases and J by 1 base, with 7 bases of the junction left unmatched. The DNA of the CDR3 is TGTGCCAGCAGCCTTAGAGCGGGGATGAACACCGGGGAGCTGTTTTTT. Its protein product is CASSLRAGMNTGELFF.

This chain connects TRBV12-3 or TRBV12-4 to TRBJ1-5, with D possibly being TRBD1 (5 bases). CDR3 size: 13 residues. The V and J ends lost 4 bases and 9 bases respectively, with 13 bases between them. CDR3 sequence: CASSWGLRGPQHF. DNA of the CDR3: TGTGCCAGCAGTTGGGGCCTTCGCGGGCCCCAGCATTTT.

The chain is built from TRBV28 and TRBJ2-1, with TRBD1 matching 9 bases. This CDR3 is built from 15 residues. Germline CDR1 MDHEN, CDR2 SYDVKM. The CDR3 loop is CATQTGGIGYNEQFF. CDR3 DNA: TGTGCTACCCAAACAGGGGGCATTGGGTACAATGAGCAGTTCTTC.